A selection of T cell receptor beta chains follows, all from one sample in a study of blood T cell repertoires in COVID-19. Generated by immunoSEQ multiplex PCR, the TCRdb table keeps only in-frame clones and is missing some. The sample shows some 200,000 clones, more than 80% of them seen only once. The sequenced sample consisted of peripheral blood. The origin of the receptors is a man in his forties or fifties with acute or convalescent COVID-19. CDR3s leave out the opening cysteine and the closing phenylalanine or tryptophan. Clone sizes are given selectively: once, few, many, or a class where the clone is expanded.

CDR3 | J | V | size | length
ASHTPQYYGYT | TRBJ1-2 | TRBV28 | once | 11
ASRSLERGNQPQH | TRBJ1-5 | TRBV28 | few | 13
ASSQDGAGGRTDTQY | TRBJ2-3 | TRBV4-2 | - | 15
ASSLGVRSRKGYT | TRBJ1-2 | TRBV28 | - | 13
ASSYLQGSSYNEQF | TRBJ2-1 | TRBV6-5 | - | 14
ASSEVGQGFSPLH | TRBJ1-6 | TRBV6-1 | - | 13
ASTKQGDAYNSPLH | TRBJ1-6 | TRBV19 | - | 14
ASSLVLAVGLNYEQY | TRBJ2-7 | TRBV7-9 | - | 15
ASSLRGLDSPLH | TRBJ1-6 | TRBV5-1 | - | 12
ASSFTRQGAYEQY | TRBJ2-7 | TRBV7-8 | - | 13
ASSPSEPNSPLH | TRBJ1-6 | TRBV18 | - | 12
AIIDRLNTEAF | TRBJ1-1 | TRBV10-3 | once | 11
ASSVGGSGNQPQH | TRBJ1-5 | TRBV9 | - | 13
ASSLVEGMGTEAF | TRBJ1-1 | TRBV6-6 | - | 13
ASSLGPTGELF | TRBJ2-2 | TRBV7-9 | - | 11
ASSVSGPYNEQF | TRBJ2-1 | TRBV2 | - | 12
ASSFSGGYEQY | TRBJ2-7 | TRBV27 | - | 11
ASSSQDIQKRNTGELF | TRBJ2-2 | TRBV11-3 | - | 16
ATSRAIPGGLYQPQH | TRBJ1-5 | TRBV15 | - | 15
ASSVRDLGFFQPQH | TRBJ1-5 | TRBV6-1 | - | 14
ASTPSKGAF | TRBJ1-1 | TRBV6-6 | few | 9
ASSDLRRGNTGELF | TRBJ2-2 | TRBV9 | - | 14
ASSLQVSYEQY | TRBJ2-7 | TRBV5-1 | - | 11
TSSPGARTGAPGYT | TRBJ1-2 | TRBV1 | - | 14
ASSGPTSSTDTQY | TRBJ2-3 | TRBV27 | once | 13
ASSPLAGKYNEQF | TRBJ2-1 | TRBV18 | - | 13
ASSPGDRAYEQY | TRBJ2-7 | TRBV4-1 | few | 12
ASRPDGMNTEAF | TRBJ1-1 | TRBV27 | - | 12
ASSTRTSLNEQF | TRBJ2-1 | TRBV9 | - | 12
ASGDSLAF | TRBJ1-1 | TRBV28 | - | 8
ASSHTTGSNTEAF | TRBJ1-1 | TRBV7-9 | - | 13
AWSPLAASQADTQY | TRBJ2-3 | TRBV30 | - | 14
ASSYSGGGQDTQY | TRBJ2-3 | TRBV6-6 | - | 13
ASSFRVGSVGTNEKLF | TRBJ1-4 | TRBV7-9 | once | 16
ATTNSLGLAGAEETQY | TRBJ2-5 | TRBV15 | - | 16
ASSVGTRDPREQY | TRBJ2-7 | TRBV9 | - | 13